The 29 T cell receptor beta chains in this list originate from one sample, sequenced in a study of response to subunit inactivated influenza vaccine. TCRdb passed the RT-PCR reads through MiXCR, listing each CDR3 protein once. The repertoire holds roughly 790,000 distinct CDR3 sequences, with about 20% as singletons. The sequences come from PBMCs from blood, collected 4 to 6 days after vaccination. These receptors originate from a man between 50 and 59 years old who received an inactivated influenza vaccine.

This clonotype was counted between two and nine times. The V call is TRBV27, the J call TRBJ2-5, with D possibly TRBD1 on 6 matching bases. The CDR3 loop spans 14 amino acids. Trimming pared 9 bases from V and 5 bases from J, leaving 19 bases between. The germline V gene has CDR1 MNHEY and CDR2 SMNVEV (reference sequence). The CDR3 reads CARKKGETEETQYF. The CDR3 DNA reads as TGTGCCAGAAAAAAGGGGGAGACGGAGGAGACCCAGTACTTC.

The chain joins TRBV7-9 to TRBJ1-2; D possibly corresponds to TRBD1 (6 bases). V gave up 5 bases and J gave up 4 bases, with 17 bases separating them. This CDR3 is 15 amino acids long. Germline CDR1 and CDR2: SEHNR and FQNEAQ (reference sequence). The CDR3: CASSRNGQQFYGYTF. The CDR3 region has the DNA TGTGCCAGCAGCCGAAATGGACAGCAGTTCTATGGCTACACCTTC. Full variable domain (outside the CDR3, taken from reference TRBV7-9 and TRBJ1-2): DTGVSQNPRHKITKRGQNVTFRCDPISEHNRLYWYRQTLGQGPEFLTYFQNEAQLEKSRLLSDRFSAERPKGSFSTLEIQRTEQGDSAMYLCASSRNGQQFYGYTFGSGTRLTVV.

CDR3: CASSAGGPPYEQYF. CDR3 bases: TGTGCCAGCAGCGCCGGTGGACCTCCCTACGAGCAGTACTTC. The rearrangement uses TRBV9 and TRBJ2-7, with no clear D. Per the germline V gene, CDR1 is SGDLS and CDR2 is YYNGEE. This CDR3 comprises 14 residues. V was clipped by 3 bases and J by 2 bases, with 12 bases between them. Supplemented by reference TRBV9 and TRBJ2-7, the full variable domain reads DSGVTQTPKHLITATGQRVTLRCSPRSGDLSVYWYQQSLDQGLQFLIQYYNGEERAKGNILERFSAQQFPDLHSELNLSSLELGDSALYFCASSAGGPPYEQYFGPGTRLTVT.

The sample holds a few counts of this clonotype. The chain's CDR3 is CSARDGTGRYNEQFF. CDR3 coding DNA: TGCAGTGCTAGAGATGGTACGGGACGGTACAATGAGCAGTTCTTC. This sequence joins TRBV20-1 and TRBJ2-1; D possibly uses TRBD1 or TRBD2 (5 bases each). Trimming removed 0 bases from V and 4 bases from J, with 13 bases in between. The germline V gene encodes CDR1 DFQATT and CDR2 SNEGSKA (reference sequence). This CDR3 is built from 15 residues.

The V gene is TRBV7-9, the J gene TRBJ2-1, with TRBD1 identical over 7 bases. V was clipped by 6 bases and J by 9 bases; unmatched bases: 5. Germline V gene data show CDR1 as SEHNR and CDR2 as FQNEAQ (reference sequence). There are 12 residues in the CDR3. The DNA of the CDR3 is TGTGCCAGCAGTCCAGGGGGTTGTGAGCAGTTCTTC. Encoded protein: CASSPGGCEQFF.

This chain connects TRBV7-8 to TRBJ2-7, with D possibly being TRBD2 (5 bases). This CDR3 spans 17 amino acids. Germline lookup yields CDR1 SGHVS and CDR2 FQNEAQ. Trimming shortened V by 1 base and J by 0 bases, and 16 bases separated the two germline ends. CDR3: CASSLGVTGRNSYEQYF. The CDR3 region has the DNA TGTGCCAGCAGCTTAGGGGTCACTGGGAGAAACTCCTACGAGCAGTACTTC.

The chain recombines TRBV30 with TRBJ2-7; TRBD1 might be the D (6 bases). This CDR3 contains 13 residues. Germline lookup yields CDR1 GTSNPN and CDR2 SVGIG (reference sequence). V was trimmed by 0 bases and J by 5 bases, leaving 11 bases between them. The CDR3 nucleotides are TGTGCCTGGAGTGTACACAGGGCCAACGAGCAGTACTTC. It specifies CAWSVHRANEQYF.

The chain carries TRBV5-1 and TRBJ2-7; D is unclear. CDR3 length: 14 amino acids. CDR1 and CDR2 (germline): SGHRS, YFSETQ. V was cut by 4 bases and J by 0 bases, with 11 bases left in between. In DNA form, the CDR3 reads TGCGCCAGCAGCCTCAGAAGCTACTCCTACGAGCAGTACTTC. Protein: CASSLRSYSYEQYF.

This clonotype was seen at least ten times. This chain's CDR3 is CASSPPGLPSYEQYF. In DNA form, the CDR3 reads TGTGCCAGCAGTCCCCCGGGACTCCCCTCATACGAGCAGTACTTC. The rearrangement joins TRBV12-3 or TRBV12-4 to TRBJ2-7; possible D gene TRBD2, 6 bases. The CDR3 totals 15 residues. Trimming left V 5 bases short and J 4 bases short, with 18 bases between.

The table lists this clonotype with a few counts. V usage is TRBV20-1 and J usage is TRBJ2-3; tentative D call: TRBD1 (6 bases). The ends were cut back, 3 bases at V and 2 bases at J, with 9 bases in the middle. This CDR3 has 13 amino acids. Per germline, CDR1 DFQATT and CDR2 SNEGSKA (reference sequence). DNA of the CDR3: TGCAGTGCTAGGGACAGACTCACAGATACGCAGTATTTT. Translated: CSARDRLTDTQYF.

The chain uses TRBV24-1 and TRBJ2-1; TRBD2 aligns across 7 bases. The CDR3 length is 15 residues. The J segment lost 0 bases and the V segment lost 9 bases, leaving 7 bases of the junction unmatched. CDR1 and CDR2 (germline): KGHDR, SFDVKD. CDR3 bases: TGTGCCACCTCTGGACTAGACAGCTCCTACAATGAGCAGTTCTTC. It translates to CATSGLDSSYNEQFF.

This clonotype was seen a few times. This chain connects TRBV7-2 to TRBJ2-5; no firm D call. The CDR3 runs to 14 residues. Trimming removed 5 bases at V and 0 bases at J, with 10 bases between. Germline CDR1 SGHTA, CDR2 FQGNSA. The CDR3 nucleotides are TGTGCCAGCAGCCGCCGCGGAGACCAAGAGACCCAGTACTTC. Its translation is CASSRRGDQETQYF.

This clonotype showed up many times. The V gene is TRBV20-1, the J gene TRBJ2-6; D may be TRBD2 (6 bases). CDR3 length equals 14 residues. The V end was cut by 3 bases, the J end by 5 bases, with 11 bases between. CDR1 and CDR2 from the germline V gene are DFQATT and SNEGSKA (reference sequence). CDR3 nucleotides: TGCAGTGCTAGTGAAACTAGCTGGGCCAACGTCCTGACTTTC. Its protein product is CSASETSWANVLTF.

V and J are TRBV10-3 and TRBJ2-1, with D uncertain. Germline V gene lookup returns CDR1 ENHRY and CDR2 SYGVKD. This CDR3 contains 14 residues. Trimming removed 3 bases from V and 1 base from J, with 7 bases in between. The CDR3 DNA reads TGTGCCATCAGTGACAGAAAATCCTACAATGAGCAGTTCTTC. This encodes CAISDRKSYNEQFF.

This clonotype was counted at least ten times. This chain connects TRBV10-3 to TRBJ1-5; D gene unclear. From germline, CDR1 is ENHRY and CDR2 SYGVKD. V shed 2 bases and J shed 9 bases, with 11 bases lying between them. The CDR3 length is 13 residues. CDR3 sequence (DNA): TGTGCCATCAGTGAGAACAGTCTGGGGCCCCAGCATTTT. It translates to CAISENSLGPQHF.

The rearrangement joins TRBV4-2 to TRBJ1-2, with a weak D call TRBD1 (6 bases). Trimming cost V 1 base and J 7 bases, with 13 bases left between them. The CDR3 spans 14 residues. Per the germline V gene, CDR1 is LGHNA and CDR2 is YNFKEQ. The CDR3 DNA is TGTGCCAGCAGCCAAGTACAGGGTGAGGGTGGCTACACCTTC. As protein: CASSQVQGEGGYTF.

This clonotype has only a few counts. Written as DNA, the CDR3 is TGTGCCATCAGAATGGGGGACTCTTGGGAGCAGTACTTC. This codes for CAIRMGDSWEQYF. The V and J genes are TRBV10-3 and TRBJ2-7; weak D call: TRBD2 (6 bases). Between the trimmed V and J ends, which lost 6 bases and 7 bases, there was a span of 16 bases. The germline V gene encodes CDR1 ENHRY and CDR2 SYGVKD. The CDR3 is 13 residues long.

The chain links TRBV20-1 to TRBJ2-4; D might be TRBD1 or TRBD2, each matching 5 bases. With 5 bases removed from V and 2 bases from J, the gap between germline ends came to 16 bases. CDR3 length: 15 amino acids. Germline V gene data show CDR1 as DFQATT and CDR2 as SNEGSKA (reference sequence). The CDR3 loop reads CSARGVNIPKNIQYF. In DNA, the CDR3 is TGCAGTGCTCGAGGGGTTAATATCCCCAAAAACATTCAGTACTTC.

This chain links TRBV9 with TRBJ2-1; 7 bases map to TRBD2. Germline assignment: CDR1 SGDLS and CDR2 YYNGEE. V shed 0 bases, J shed 4 bases, and the junction held 7 bases outside the gene matches. The CDR3 consists of 16 residues. CDR3 bases: TGTGCCAGCAGCGTAGGAGGGACTACCTTTTACAATGAGCAGTTCTTC. This codes for CASSVGGTTFYNEQFF.

This clonotype was counted a few times. CDR3 amino acids: CASSYSYRQAAQETQYF. The CDR3 DNA reads TGTGCCAGCAGTTACTCGTACCGGCAGGCCGCCCAAGAGACCCAGTACTTC. The V gene is TRBV6-5, the J gene TRBJ2-5; D is unclear. The CDR3 runs to 17 residues. V lost 0 bases and J 1 base, leaving 15 bases between the germline ends. Germline CDR1 reads MNHEY; CDR2 reads SVGAGI.

The CDR3 region is CASSSTEPPYYGYTF. CDR3 nucleotides: TGCGCCAGCAGCTCGACGGAGCCGCCGTACTATGGCTACACCTTC. V is TRBV5-1 and J is TRBJ1-2; D is unresolved. The CDR3 runs to 15 residues. The ends were cut back, 3 bases at V and 3 bases at J, with 15 bases in the middle. The germline V gene has CDR1 SGHRS and CDR2 YFSETQ. The full variable domain, rest sourced from reference TRBV5-1 and TRBJ1-2, is KAGVTQTPRYLIKTRGQQVTLSCSPISGHRSVSWYQQTPGQGLQFLFEYFSETQRNKGNFPGRFSGRQFSNSRSEMNVSTLELGDSALYLCASSSTEPPYYGYTFGSGTRLTVV.

The chain carries TRBV12-3 or TRBV12-4 and TRBJ2-7, with D tentatively TRBD1 or TRBD2 (5 bases each). V lost 7 bases to trimming and J lost 6 bases, with 19 bases between them. This CDR3 spans 14 amino acids. CDR3: CASTWGSYLGEQYF. CDR3 DNA sequence: TGTGCCAGCACCTGGGGGAGCTACCTGGGCGAGCAGTACTTC.

The chain recombines TRBV3-1 with TRBJ2-5; no definite D call. The V gene's germline CDR1 is LGHDT and CDR2 YNNKEL (reference sequence). The length of the CDR3 is 15 residues. V lost 3 bases and J lost 1, with 12 bases in between. CDR3 DNA: TGTGCCAGCAGCCACTCGGGCCCCCTCCAAGAGACCCAGTACTTC. This encodes CASSHSGPLQETQYF.

This clonotype was seen ten or more times. The genes are TRBV7-3 and TRBJ2-3; TRBD1 agrees at 7 bases. The CDR3 covers 17 residues. Germline-derived CDR1 and CDR2 are SGHTA and FQGTGA. The junction had 11 bases not matched to a gene; V was cut back by 5 bases and J by 0 bases. In DNA, the CDR3 is TGTGCCAGCAGCAACAGGGGTCGCCCAACTAGCACAGATACGCAGTATTTT. As protein: CASSNRGRPTSTDTQYF. Using reference TRBV7-3 and TRBJ2-3 for the parts outside the CDR3, the full variable domain is GAGVSQTPSNKVTEKGKYVELRCDPISGHTALYWYRQSLGQGPEFLIYFQGTGAADDSGLPNDRFFAVRPEGSVSTLKIQRTERGDSAVYLCASSNRGRPTSTDTQYFGPGTRLTVL.

The V gene is TRBV4-1, the J gene TRBJ2-1; 16 positions agree with TRBD2. The V gene's germline CDR1 is MGHRA and CDR2 YSYEKL. V was pared by 1 base and J by 8 bases, with 11 bases of the junction left unmatched. The CDR3 totals 19 residues. The chain's CDR3 is CASSQAPGLAGGANDEQFF. Written as DNA, the CDR3 is TGCGCCAGCAGCCAAGCCCCGGGACTAGCGGGAGGGGCTAATGATGAGCAGTTCTTC.

This clonotype was picked up one time. The chain couples TRBV27 to TRBJ2-1, with 10 bases lining up with TRBD2. The germline gives CDR1 MNHEY, CDR2 SMNVEV (reference sequence). This CDR3 has 14 amino acids. With V trimmed by 10 bases and J by 7 bases, 10 bases remained unmatched. The CDR3 spells CATLGAGGRNEQFF. The DNA for the CDR3 is TGTGCCACCCTTGGAGCGGGGGGGCGGAATGAGCAGTTCTTC.

This clonotype has a handful of counts. The chain joins TRBV11-2 to TRBJ2-3, with 10 bases identical to TRBD2. V was pared by 5 bases and J by 14 bases, with 10 bases of the junction left unmatched. The CDR3 has 13 residues. Germline CDR1 SGHAT, CDR2 FQNNGV. CDR3 sequence: CASSPQLAGRLYF. In DNA, the CDR3 is TGTGCCAGCAGCCCCCAACTAGCGGGACGGCTGTATTTT.

Ten or more counts support this clonotype. CDR3 nucleotides: TGTGCCACCAGCCTGTGGACAGGGGGCTTAGAGACCCAGTACTTC. Translating it yields CATSLWTGGLETQYF. The chain combines TRBV15 with TRBJ2-5; 11 bases are a match to TRBD1. CDR1 LNHNV and CDR2 YYDKDF come from the germline V gene (reference sequence). V shed 5 bases, J shed 4 bases, and the junction held 6 bases outside the gene matches. This CDR3 spans 15 amino acids. Using reference TRBV15 and TRBJ2-5 for the parts outside the CDR3, the full variable domain is DAMVIQNPRYQVTQFGKPVTLSCSQTLNHNVMYWYQQKSSQAPKLLFHYYDKDFNNEADTPDNFQSRRPNTSFCFLDIRSPGLGDTAMYLCATSLWTGGLETQYFGPGTRLLVL.

The V and J genes are TRBV4-2 and TRBJ1-4; D may be TRBD1 (5 bases). This CDR3 has 16 residues. The V end was cut by 0 bases, the J end by 2 bases, with 10 bases between. Germline V lookup: CDR1 LGHNA, CDR2 YNFKEQ. As DNA, the CDR3 is TGTGCCAGCAGCCAAGATCCCGGGGGGACTAATGAAAAACTGTTTTTT. Its translation: CASSQDPGGTNEKLFF.